Listed below are T cell receptor beta chains from one sample, sequenced in a study of patients and donors after allogeneic stem cell transplantation. TCRdb used MiXCR to reprocess the RT-PCR reads, holding one entry per CDR3 protein. The data hold about 160,000 distinct CDR3 sequences, with about a third observed a single time. The material sequenced was blood, either unsorted or a sorted T cell fraction (not recorded which). The receptor source for this set is a human donor who was either an allogeneic HSCT recipient or a stem cell or donor lymphocyte infusion donor (not recorded which). It is not recorded whose cells these are; they may come from a transplant donor. The CDR3 runs from the conserved cysteine through the conserved F or W. A D gene is named only where the DNA matches it firmly. Clone size is stated in some rows and not others, as once, few, many or a class when expanded.

few,TRBV12-3/TRBV12-4,NA,TRBJ1-2,CASSLYRDYGYTF,TGTGCCAGCAGTTTATACAGGGACTATGGCTACACCTTC
few,TRBV5-1,NA,TRBJ1-2,CASSGGAGSYGYTF,TGCGCCAGCAGCGGAGGGGCGGGGAGCTATGGCTACACCTTC
few,TRBV4-3,NA,TRBJ1-2,CASSLQWGTNYGYTF,TGCGCCAGCAGCCTTCAATGGGGGACTAACTATGGCTACACCTTC
few,TRBV7-2,TRBD2,TRBJ2-3,CASSLRGRGGASTDTQYF,TGTGCCAGCAGCTTAAGAGGCCGCGGGGGAGCGAGCACAGATACGCAGTATTTT
NA,TRBV6-6,NA,TRBJ2-2,CASSYSILTGELFF,TGTGCCAGCAGTTACTCGATTCTCACCGGGGAGCTGTTTTTT
NA,TRBV12-3/TRBV12-4,TRBD2,TRBJ2-1,CASKKTSRNEQFF,TGTGCCAGCAAAAAGACTAGCAGGAATGAGCAGTTCTTC
NA,TRBV3-1,TRBD1,TRBJ1-2,CASSPFGQGAYGYTF,TGTGCCAGCAGCCCTTTTGGACAGGGGGCCTATGGCTACACCTTC
few,TRBV16,NA,TRBJ1-2,CASSHSTGGLEGYTF,TGTGCCAGCAGCCATTCGACCGGGGGGCTAGAAGGCTACACCTTC
many,TRBV6-6,NA,TRBJ1-1,CASRVGQEAFF,TGTGCCAGCAGGGTCGGACAGGAAGCTTTCTTT
NA,TRBV28,NA,TRBJ1-6,CASLGGSSPLHF,TGTGCCAGCCTTGGAGGGAGTTCACCCCTCCACTTT
few,TRBV10-3,TRBD1,TRBJ1-2,CAISERGLAGGVGYGYTF,TGTGCCATCAGTGAGCGGGGGCTCGCAGGGGGCGTCGGCTATGGCTACACCTTC
NA,TRBV12-3/TRBV12-4,NA,TRBJ1-4,CASSFSGAREKLFF,TGTGCCAGCAGTTTCTCGGGGGCGCGGGAAAAACTGTTTTTT
NA,TRBV4-3,NA,TRBJ1-1,CASSQDWQGLNTEAFF,TGCGCCAGCAGCCAAGATTGGCAGGGTTTGAACACTGAAGCTTTCTTT
few,TRBV12-5,NA,TRBJ1-2,CASGLDSPYGYTF,TGTGCTAGTGGTTTGGACAGCCCCTATGGCTACACCTTC
NA,TRBV20-1,NA,TRBJ1-4,CSARDSWQGNRREKLFF,TGCAGTGCTAGAGATAGTTGGCAGGGAAATAGGAGGGAAAAACTGTTTTTT
many,TRBV3-1,NA,TRBJ1-6,CASSQRLSISSPLHF,TGTGCCAGCAGCCAACGTCTCTCTATAAGTTCACCCCTCCACTTT
NA,TRBV6-2/TRBV6-3,TRBD1,TRBJ1-1,CASRHLRGTGENSEAFF,TGTGCCAGCAGACACCTAAGGGGGACAGGCGAAAATTCCGAAGCTTTCTTT
few,TRBV4-3,TRBD1,TRBJ1-5,CASSPKTGVQPQHF,TGCGCCAGCAGCCCCAAAACAGGGGTCCAGCCCCAGCATTTT
NA,TRBV18,NA,TRBJ1-1,CASSPASTEAFF,TGTGCCAGCTCACCAGCGTCCACTGAAGCTTTCTTT
few,TRBV9,NA,TRBJ1-4,CASSVEAFSNEKLFF,TGTGCCAGCAGCGTAGAGGCCTTCTCTAATGAAAAACTGTTTTTT
NA,TRBV6-5,NA,TRBJ1-6,CASSYTGSPLHF,TGTGCCAGCAGTTACACGGGTTCACCCCTCCACTTT
NA,TRBV20-1,NA,TRBJ1-3,CSAREQPGNTIYF,TGCAGTGCTAGAGAACAGCCTGGAAACACCATATATTTT
once,TRBV12-3/TRBV12-4,NA,TRBJ1-6,CASRASLGSSYNSPLHF,TGTGCCAGCAGAGCTAGTTTGGGGAGCTCCTATAATTCACCCCTCCACTTT
few,TRBV6-1,NA,TRBJ1-5,CASREGPGEIAQHF,TGTGCCAGCAGAGAAGGACCGGGTGAGATCGCCCAGCATTTT
few,TRBV4-2,NA,TRBJ1-1,CASSQEGGTGTEAFF,TGTGCCAGCAGCCAAGAGGGTGGGACGGGGACTGAAGCTTTCTTT
NA,TRBV25-1,NA,TRBJ1-1,CASSDGWGAGPTEAFF,TGTGCCAGCAGTGACGGGTGGGGAGCAGGGCCCACTGAAGCTTTCTTT
NA,TRBV3-1,NA,TRBJ2-5,CASSLPSETQYF,TGTGCCAGCAGCCTACCCAGCGAGACCCAGTACTTC
NA,TRBV30,NA,TRBJ1-1,CAWSPGVGSGAFF,TGTGCCTGGAGCCCAGGGGTGGGTAGCGGAGCTTTCTTT
few,TRBV6-2/TRBV6-3,NA,TRBJ1-1,CASSYVGDPHRVLNTEAFF,TGTGCCAGCAGTTACGTTGGGGACCCTCATCGGGTCTTGAACACTGAAGCTTTCTTT
few,TRBV7-9,TRBD2,TRBJ2-2,CASSARLAGENTGELFF,TGTGCCAGCAGCGCCCGACTAGCGGGGGAGAACACCGGGGAGCTGTTTTTT
NA,TRBV20-1,NA,TRBJ2-1,CSARVGYGRDSYNEQFF,TGCAGTGCTAGAGTGGGATACGGCAGGGACTCCTACAATGAGCAGTTCTTC
NA,TRBV20-1,NA,TRBJ1-6,CSASSSGTTYNSPLHF,TGCAGTGCTAGTAGCTCCGGTACCACTTATAATTCACCCCTCCACTTT
few,TRBV28,TRBD1,TRBJ1-4,CASSSRRTGGYTNEKLFF,TGTGCCAGCAGTTCACGACGGACAGGGGGCTATACTAATGAAAAACTGTTTTTT
NA,TRBV4-2,TRBD1,TRBJ2-2,CASSQRQGALHTGELFF,TGTGCCAGCAGCCAAAGACAGGGGGCGCTTCACACCGGGGAGCTGTTTTTT
few,TRBV28,NA,TRBJ1-3,CASSPHIGRTLSTLYF,TGTGCCAGCAGTCCCCACATAGGGAGGACTTTATCGACTCTATATTTT
NA,TRBV6-2/TRBV6-3,TRBD1,TRBJ1-2,CASGRQGRGYTF,TGTGCCAGCGGCAGACAGGGGCGCGGCTACACCTTC
few,TRBV7-2,NA,TRBJ1-4,CASSSWGRGEKLFF,TGTGCCAGCAGCTCATGGGGCAGGGGCGAAAAACTGTTTTTT
few,TRBV25-1,TRBD1,TRBJ1-4,CASNQGAGTEKLFF,TGTGCCAGCAACCAGGGGGCCGGTACTGAAAAACTGTTTTTT
once,TRBV25-1,TRBD1,TRBJ2-1,CASSEVNGTGAYNEQFF,TGTGCCAGCAGTGAAGTAAACGGGACAGGGGCCTACAATGAGCAGTTCTTC
few,TRBV7-2,NA,TRBJ1-2,CASSSLREGWYGYTF,TGTGCCAGCAGCTCTCTCCGTGAGGGCTGGTATGGCTACACCTTC
NA,TRBV10-3,TRBD1,TRBJ2-2,CAISPGQPGELFF,TGTGCCATCAGCCCGGGACAGCCCGGGGAGCTGTTTTTT
few,TRBV7-2,NA,TRBJ1-2,CASSSGQTYYGYTF,TGTGCCAGCAGCAGCGGACAGACGTACTATGGCTACACCTTC